The rows below give T cell receptor beta chains drawn from one sample of a study of blood T cell repertoires in COVID-19. TCRdb's copy holds only in-frame clones and misses some; the assay was immunoSEQ multiplex PCR. The top ten clones hold 2% to 3% of a sample with 130,000 or so clones, about 80% of them seen once. The specimen sequenced was PBMCs or T cells enriched from blood (not recorded which). The receptors were sampled from a man in his forties with acute COVID-19. The CDR3 runs from the conserved cysteine through the conserved F or W. A D gene is named only where the DNA matches it firmly. Clone size, where shown, is once, few, many, or a class for clones that have expanded.

TGTGCCAGCAGGCCTAGGACCGCGGGTGGAAACACCATATATTTT,CASRPRTAGGNTIYF,TRBV2,.,TRBJ1-3,.
TGCAGCGTTGAGGAGGTGGCGAATGGCTACACCTTC,CSVEEVANGYTF,TRBV29-1,.,TRBJ1-2,.
TGCGCCAGCAGCACTAGACAGGGGGCGAATGAGCAGTTCTTC,CASSTRQGANEQFF,TRBV5-1,TRBD1,TRBJ2-1,.
TGCGCCAGCAGCCCGACGACAGGGGGCGCAAATGGCTACACCTTC,CASSPTTGGANGYTF,TRBV5-1,TRBD1,TRBJ1-2,.
TGTGCCAGCAGCCCTCATACCCCGACTAGCGGGAGAAATGAGCAGTTCTTC,CASSPHTPTSGRNEQFF,TRBV3-1/TRBV3-2,TRBD2,TRBJ2-1,.
TGTGCCAGCAGCGTAGTTCCAGGGGGCACTGAAGCTTTCTTT,CASSVVPGGTEAFF,TRBV9,TRBD1,TRBJ1-1,.
TGTGCCAGTAGTATAGGTCACGGGGGGCAAGCAGATACGCAGTATTTT,CASSIGHGGQADTQYF,TRBV19,.,TRBJ2-3,.
TGTGCCAGCAGCCATCCGGGACTAGGCCCCTACAATGAGCAGTTCTTC,CASSHPGLGPYNEQFF,TRBV7-9,TRBD2,TRBJ2-1,.
TGTGCCAGCAGCGCCGGGGGTGAGCAGTTCTTC,CASSAGGEQFF,TRBV9,.,TRBJ2-1,once
TGTGCCAGCAGTATTAGGGACAGCTACACTGAAGCTTTCTTT,CASSIRDSYTEAFF,TRBV6-6,TRBD1,TRBJ1-1,.
TGTGCCAGCCGGGGACAGGGAAGGAAAGGCGAGCAGTACTTC,CASRGQGRKGEQYF,TRBV7-9,TRBD1,TRBJ2-7,.
TGTGCCAGTAGTATCGTCTCCGGGACTACATCCTACAATGAGCAGTTCTTC,CASSIVSGTTSYNEQFF,TRBV19,TRBD2,TRBJ2-1,.
TGTGCCACCAGCAGAGTACCCCGACAGACTTATCCGACCCAGTACTTC,CATSRVPRQTYPTQYF,TRBV15,.,TRBJ2-5,.
TGTGCCAGTAGTGTGGCTGCGGGAGATCTCTACGAGCAGTACTTC,CASSVAAGDLYEQYF,TRBV19,TRBD2,TRBJ2-7,.
TGTGCCAGCAGTTTAATCTTAGCGGGAGGATCCTACGAGCAGTACTTC,CASSLILAGGSYEQYF,TRBV28,TRBD2,TRBJ2-7,.
TGTGCCACCAGTGGGACGTGGCAGGGAGGTAACAATGAGCAGTTCTTC,CATSGTWQGGNNEQFF,TRBV24-1,.,TRBJ2-1,.
TGTGCCAGCAGTACTAGCGGGAAGACCTACGAGCAGTACTTC,CASSTSGKTYEQYF,TRBV28,TRBD2,TRBJ2-7,.
TGTGCCAGCAGCCCGTCTGCAGGGGGAGAAGAAAAACTGTTTTTT,CASSPSAGGEEKLFF,TRBV5-4,TRBD1,TRBJ1-4,.
TGTGCCAGCAGTTACACGCAGGGGCGAGGAAACACCATATATTTT,CASSYTQGRGNTIYF,TRBV6-5,.,TRBJ1-3,.
TGTGCCAGCTCGCAAGGGAGCTCTGGGGCCAACGTCCTGACTTTC,CASSQGSSGANVLTF,TRBV18,.,TRBJ2-6,.
TGTGCCAGCAGCTTAACATCCCTCACGACATCCTTCACCGGGGAGCTGTTTTTT,CASSLTSLTTSFTGELFF,TRBV7-9,.,TRBJ2-2,.
TGTGCCATTTCTAGCGGACCTTACTCCGAGCAGTACTTC,CAISSGPYSEQYF,TRBV10-3,TRBD2,TRBJ2-7,.
TGCGCCAGCAGTCAAAGGACAGGGTATTCAAGGAGCTATGGCTACACCTTC,CASSQRTGYSRSYGYTF,TRBV23-1,TRBD1,TRBJ1-2,.
TGTGCCAGCAGCCCGACTAGCGGTCTAAGGGAGCAGTTCTTC,CASSPTSGLREQFF,TRBV3-1/TRBV3-2,TRBD2,TRBJ2-1,few
TGTGCCAGTAGTATAGATGGGGGGGGTTTCTACCAAGAGACCCAGTACTTC,CASSIDGGGFYQETQYF,TRBV19,TRBD2,TRBJ2-5,.
TGTGCCAGCTCACCGGGGGGTAGCGGGCCATCTTTCTACGAGCAGTACTTC,CASSPGGSGPSFYEQYF,TRBV18,TRBD2,TRBJ2-7,few
TGTGCCAGCTCCCTACGGGGGGAGAACTCACCCCTCCACTTT,CASSLRGENSPLHF,TRBV18,.,TRBJ1-6,.
TGTGCCAGCAGACGGACTAGCGCCGTGCACATTCAGTACTTC,CASRRTSAVHIQYF,TRBV2,TRBD2,TRBJ2-4,.
TGTGCCAGCAGCCGACGGGGAGACACTGAAGCTTTCTTT,CASSRRGDTEAFF,TRBV5-8,.,TRBJ1-1,once
TGTGCCAGCAGTTTGACAGGGGGTGGGGCCCAGTACTTC,CASSLTGGGAQYF,TRBV11-3,TRBD1,TRBJ2-5,.
TGTGCCTGGACCTTCGACAGCTCCTATAATTCACCCCTCCACTTT,CAWTFDSSYNSPLHF,TRBV30,.,TRBJ1-6,.
TGCGCCAGCAGCTTGGGGGGACTAGCGGTAAACACCGGGGAGCTGTTTTTT,CASSLGGLAVNTGELFF,TRBV5-1,TRBD2,TRBJ2-2,.
TGTGCCACCTGTGCCGGTAGCACAGATACGCAGTATTTT,CATCAGSTDTQYF,TRBV10-3,.,TRBJ2-3,.
TGTGCCAGCAGCTCACCGGGACAGGGGGCTTACGAGCAGTACTTC,CASSSPGQGAYEQYF,TRBV6-5,TRBD1,TRBJ2-7,.
TGTGCCAGCAGCTATCTGGGAGGTTACGAGCAGTACTTC,CASSYLGGYEQYF,TRBV5-6,.,TRBJ2-7,.
TGTGCCAGCAGCTGGGGACAAGGCTACGAGCAGTACTTC,CASSWGQGYEQYF,TRBV7-3,.,TRBJ2-7,.
TGTGCCAGCTCACCCCGGGACCTAGAGGGGGATGGCTACACCTTC,CASSPRDLEGDGYTF,TRBV18,.,TRBJ1-2,.
TGCGCCAGCAGCTTGGGAGGGCCTAACACTGAAGCTTTCTTT,CASSLGGPNTEAFF,TRBV5-1,.,TRBJ1-1,.
TGTGCCAGCAGGCCGACAGGGCTACGAAACACCATATATTTT,CASRPTGLRNTIYF,TRBV7-2,TRBD1,TRBJ1-3,few
TGTGCCAGCAGTCTGGGGAGTACTAATGAAAAACTGTTTTTT,CASSLGSTNEKLFF,TRBV2,.,TRBJ1-4,.
TGTGCCAGCACCAGGACAGGGGGATCGGAGACCCAGTACTTC,CASTRTGGSETQYF,TRBV14,TRBD1,TRBJ2-5,.
TGTGCCAGCAGCTACACAGGGTCCTACGAGCAGTACTTC,CASSYTGSYEQYF,TRBV5-4,.,TRBJ2-7,few
TGTGCCAGCAGCTTAGCGGGCCAGTTCAGAGAGCAGTACTTC,CASSLAGQFREQYF,TRBV7-2,.,TRBJ2-7,.
TGCAGTGCTAGTGATTGGGGGCTACTTCATGAGCAGTTCTTC,CSASDWGLLHEQFF,TRBV20-1,.,TRBJ2-1,.
TGTGCCAGCAGTTTTTCCGGACAGGGATCGTATGGCTACACCTTC,CASSFSGQGSYGYTF,TRBV6-4,TRBD1,TRBJ1-2,.
TGTGCCACGGCGGGGCCGACAGATACGCAGTATTTT,CATAGPTDTQYF,TRBV10-3,.,TRBJ2-3,.
TGTGCCAGCAGAAAGGGGCTTAATCAGCCCCAGCATTTT,CASRKGLNQPQHF,TRBV2,.,TRBJ1-5,.
TGTGCCAGCAGCGTAGTCGGGGGTGAAGCTTTCTTT,CASSVVGGEAFF,TRBV9,.,TRBJ1-1,.
TGTGCCAGCAGCCTTCAGGGAAAAACTGAAGCTTTCTTT,CASSLQGKTEAFF,TRBV2,.,TRBJ1-1,few
TGTGCCACCAGTGATTTCGGAGATTCGACTGGTGGCTACACCTTC,CATSDFGDSTGGYTF,TRBV24-1,.,TRBJ1-2,.
TGTGCCTGGACAACGACAGTGTTGTTCCACGAGCAGTACTTC,CAWTTTVLFHEQYF,TRBV30,.,TRBJ2-7,.
TGTGCCTGGAGTGTATATGGAGGCATGAACACTGAAGCTTTCTTT,CAWSVYGGMNTEAFF,TRBV30,.,TRBJ1-1,.
TGTGCCAGCAGCCAAGGGTACGGCTATGGCTACACCTTC,CASSQGYGYGYTF,TRBV3-1/TRBV3-2,.,TRBJ1-2,.